The next 25 T cell receptor beta chains were all read from a single sample in a study of blood T cells in healthy people across ages. Primed by a sample-barcoded 5' primer and a J-beta primer mix, a second PCR proceeded for about 7 to 12 cycles. TCRdb recomputed calls from the 5' RACE reads with MiXCR, one row per CDR3 protein. The sample holds some 690,000 distinct CDR3 sequences; 22% are singletons and the top ten take about 22%. Sequenced input: blood. These receptors came from a man in his sixties or seventies in good health.

This chain links TRBV19 with TRBJ1-1, with TRBD1 identical over 7 bases. V was clipped by 5 bases and J by 5 bases; unmatched bases: 11. CDR1 and CDR2 (germline): LNHDA, SQIVND (reference sequence). CDR3 length equals 15 residues. The CDR3, as DNA: TGTGCCAGTAGTTCCCAGGGGGGGCTAGGGACTGAAGCTTTCTTT. Translation gives CASSSQGGLGTEAFF.

This clonotype was seen a handful of times. J is TRBJ2-7 and V is TRBV6-1; 10 nucleotides line up with TRBD1. The trim removed 2 bases at V and 1 base at J, leaving 2 bases unmatched. The CDR3 is made up of 15 amino acids. In germline, CDR1 is MNHNS, CDR2 SASEGT. CDR3 region: CASSEWDRGSYEQYF. DNA of the CDR3: TGTGCCAGCAGTGAATGGGACAGGGGATCCTACGAGCAGTACTTC.

This clonotype has more than one count but fewer than ten. V usage is TRBV4-2 and J usage is TRBJ2-2, with 8 bases that match TRBD1. With 4 bases clipped from V and 2 bases from J, the junction kept 6 bases outside the gene matches. Germline lookup yields CDR1 LGHNA and CDR2 YNFKEQ. The CDR3 length is 16 residues. The CDR3 nucleotides read TGTGCCAGCAGCCGGGGTCAGGGGGCAAACACCGGGGAGCTGTTTTTT. Its protein product is CASSRGQGANTGELFF.

In this sample, this clonotype turned up a few times. The chain combines TRBV12-3 or TRBV12-4 with TRBJ1-5; a weak D match, TRBD1 (5 bases). The CDR3 is 16 residues long. The V end was cut by 6 bases, the J end by 0 bases, with 15 bases between. DNA for the CDR3: TGTGCCAGCAGGGAAGGGACGTTAGGTAGCAATCAGCCCCAGCATTTT. It translates to CASREGTLGSNQPQHF.

This clonotype has a handful of counts. The chain recombines TRBV3-1 with TRBJ2-5; maybe TRBD2 (6 bases). CDR1 and CDR2 (germline): LGHDT, YNNKEL (reference sequence). There are 15 residues in the CDR3. V was trimmed by 0 bases and J by 1 base, leaving 9 bases between them. This chain's CDR3 is CASSQDLLAQETQYF. The CDR3 DNA reads TGTGCCAGCAGCCAAGATCTACTAGCCCAAGAGACCCAGTACTTC.

The rearrangement joins TRBV20-1 to TRBJ2-1; TRBD1 or TRBD2 may be the D gene (5 bases each). The length of the CDR3 is 14 residues. Between the trimmed V and J ends, which lost 2 bases and 8 bases, there was a span of 16 bases. CDR1 and CDR2 from the germline V gene are DFQATT and SNEGSKA (reference sequence). The CDR3 sequence is CSARSGTAPHEQFF. CDR3 coding DNA: TGCAGTGCTAGATCGGGGACCGCACCCCATGAGCAGTTCTTC.

The chain has TRBV6-5 and TRBJ2-3; 7 positions match TRBD2. V dropped 8 bases and J dropped 4; count of bases not matched to a gene: 12. The germline V gene has CDR1 MNHEY and CDR2 SVGAGI. The CDR3 sequence is 15 residues long. The CDR3 region is CASSRSGIGPDTQYF. DNA of the CDR3: TGTGCCAGCTCCCGGAGCGGGATCGGGCCAGATACGCAGTATTTT.

The rearrangement joins TRBV5-1 to TRBJ1-4, with 7 bases fitting TRBD1. V gave up 0 bases and J gave up 8 bases; unmatched junction bases: 10. The germline gives CDR1 SGHRS, CDR2 YFSETQ. The CDR3 is 16 amino acids. In DNA form, the CDR3 reads TGCGCCAGCAGCTTGGGGACAGGCCTGCGGGGCGAAAAACTGTTTTTT. Translated: CASSLGTGLRGEKLFF.

The chain links TRBV12-3 or TRBV12-4 to TRBJ2-5; D gene unclear. The end of the DNA aligns better with TRBJ2-7, so the J call may be wrong. The CDR3 is made up of 11 amino acids. Written as DNA, the CDR3 is TGTGCCAGCAGTTTTCGGCACGAGCAGTACTTC. This gives the protein CASSFRHEQYF.

V is TRBV29-1 and J is TRBJ2-7; no clear D. Germline loops: CDR1 SQVTM, CDR2 ANQGSEA. The V end lost 8 bases, the J end lost 3 bases, and 11 bases lay between the germline ends. The CDR3 is 11 residues long. DNA for the CDR3: TGCAGCATACAACTTTTCTACGAGCAGTACTTC. Its translation is CSIQLFYEQYF.

The chain joins TRBV5-5 to TRBJ2-5; D gene uncertain. The CDR3 extends over 12 amino acids. CDR1 and CDR2 from the germline V gene are SGHKS and YYEKEE (reference sequence). Trimming took off 8 bases at V and 5 bases at J, with 13 bases between the two ends. The CDR3 DNA sequence: TGTGCCAGTACACTCCTGGAGGAGACCCAGTACTTC. It specifies CASTLLEETQYF.

CDR3 sequence reads: CASSFQGALYVDEQYF. CDR3 bases: TGCGCCAGCAGCTTTCAGGGGGCCCTCTATGTGGACGAGCAGTACTTC. This chain joins TRBV5-1 and TRBJ2-1; 8 bases match TRBD1. The J call is in doubt because the DNA end fits TRBJ2-7 better. Germline V gene lookup returns CDR1 SGHRS and CDR2 YFSETQ. The CDR3 loop spans 16 amino acids.

This clonotype was counted a few times. The rearrangement joins TRBV29-1 to TRBJ1-3; D is unclear. The V gene lost 3 bases and the J gene lost 3 bases, with 9 bases spanning the gap. Germline CDR1 is SQVTM and CDR2 is ANQGSEA. The CDR3 has 13 amino acids. CDR3 bases: TGCAGCGTTGATTTGACGGGTGGAAACACCATATATTTT. It yields the protein CSVDLTGGNTIYF.

This clonotype was counted between two and nine times. CDR3 in amino acids: CSVRRTGGASYEQYF. The CDR3 bases are TGCAGCGTCAGACGAACAGGGGGCGCTTCCTACGAGCAGTACTTC. The gene calls are TRBV29-1 and TRBJ2-7; the match to TRBD1 covers 9 bases. The V segment lost 6 bases and the J segment 1 base; nucleotides outside the gene matches: 10. This CDR3 has 15 amino acids. Germline CDR1 and CDR2: SQVTM and ANQGSEA.

This clonotype was recorded once. The genes are TRBV5-1 and TRBJ2-5; 7 positions match TRBD2. V lost 0 bases and J lost 2; bases outside the gene matches: 7. Germline V lookup: CDR1 SGHRS, CDR2 YFSETQ. The CDR3 length is 16 residues. CDR3 coding DNA: TGCGCCAGCAGCTTGGCTGCTAGCGGAGCTCAAGAGACCCAGTACTTC. Its translation: CASSLAASGAQETQYF.

This clonotype has a count of ten or more. The chain carries TRBV28 and TRBJ2-3; possibly TRBD1 or TRBD2 for D (5 bases each). Trimming left V 5 bases short and J 0 bases short, with 15 bases between. This CDR3 is built from 16 residues. Per the germline V gene, CDR1 is MDHEN and CDR2 is SYDVKM. The CDR3 loop reads CASSPLRGASTDTQYF. CDR3 bases: TGTGCCAGCAGTCCCCTACGAGGGGCTAGCACAGATACGCAGTATTTT. The variable domain in full, with the rest retrieved from reference TRBV28 and TRBJ2-3, is DVKVTQSSRYLVKRTGEKVFLECVQDMDHENMFWYRQDPGLGLRLIYFSYDVKMKEKGDIPEGYSVSREKKERFSLILESASTNQTSMYLCASSPLRGASTDTQYFGPGTRLTVL.

The chain uses TRBV28 and TRBJ2-3; 10 bases line up with TRBD2. Germline CDR1 MDHEN, CDR2 SYDVKM. CDR3 length: 19 residues. Trimming at V came to 2 bases and at J to 2 bases, leaving 13 bases not matched to a gene. The CDR3 reads CASSLTSPRLAGVTDTQYF. The DNA for the CDR3 is TGTGCCAGCAGTTTAACTAGCCCTCGGCTAGCGGGGGTCACAGATACGCAGTATTTT. The full variable domain, rest sourced from reference TRBV28 and TRBJ2-3, is DVKVTQSSRYLVKRTGEKVFLECVQDMDHENMFWYRQDPGLGLRLIYFSYDVKMKEKGDIPEGYSVSREKKERFSLILESASTNQTSMYLCASSLTSPRLAGVTDTQYFGPGTRLTVL.

The chain has TRBV5-1 and TRBJ1-1; 9 bases line up with TRBD1. This CDR3 contains 15 residues. Per the germline V gene, CDR1 is SGHRS and CDR2 is YFSETQ. J lost 3 bases, V lost 3 bases, and 6 bases had no gene match. Written as DNA, the CDR3 is TGCGCCAGCAGCTATTTACAGGGGGCTGACACTGAAGCTTTCTTT. Its protein is CASSYLQGADTEAFF.

The chain employs TRBV6-6 and TRBJ2-1, with D tentatively TRBD2 (6 bases). The V end was cut by 11 bases, the J end by 5 bases, with 19 bases between. Germline V lookup: CDR1 MNHNY, CDR2 SVGAGI (reference sequence). There are 14 residues in the CDR3. This chain's CDR3 is CAGTRLAINNEQFF. For the CDR3, the DNA is TGTGCCGGCACCCGGCTAGCGATAAACAATGAGCAGTTCTTC.

The sample holds a few counts of this clonotype. The chain joins TRBV5-1 to TRBJ2-2; D unclear. V shed 3 bases and J shed 0 bases, with 3 bases lying between them. Germline values: CDR1 SGHRS, CDR2 YFSETQ. This CDR3 comprises 13 residues. The CDR3 DNA sequence: TGCGCCAGCAGCTGGTCGAACACCGGGGAGCTGTTTTTT. Translation gives CASSWSNTGELFF.

The chain combines TRBV5-6 with TRBJ2-1, with a possible D match to TRBD2 (5 bases). Germline-derived CDR1 and CDR2 are SGHDT and YYEEEE. Trimming removed 0 bases at V and 2 bases at J, with 9 bases between. The CDR3 is 15 residues long. The CDR3 DNA reads as TGTGCCAGCAGCTTGGTGGGAGTCACCTACAATGAGCAGTTCTTC. Translating gives CASSLVGVTYNEQFF.

The chain joins TRBV6-6 to TRBJ2-7; possibly TRBD1 or TRBD2 for D (5 bases each). Trimming took 3 bases from V and 2 from J, leaving 11 bases between them. CDR1 is MNHNY, CDR2 SVGAGI, per germline (reference sequence). The CDR3 contains 14 residues. CDR3 amino acids: CASSYGDGPYEQYF. The DNA of the CDR3 is TGTGCCAGCAGTTATGGGGACGGCCCCTACGAGCAGTACTTC.

The chain carries TRBV12-3 or TRBV12-4 and TRBJ2-5; D is uncertain. The J call may be incorrect, as the DNA end agrees better with TRBJ2-7. CDR3 length: 12 amino acids. As DNA, the CDR3 is TGTGCCAGCGGTACCTCCAGTTACGAGCAGTACTTC. Protein: CASGTSSYEQYF.

This clonotype has at least ten counts. This chain joins TRBV20-1 and TRBJ1-1; 7 nucleotides align to TRBD1. With V trimmed by 3 bases and J by 11 bases, 9 bases remained unmatched. Per the germline V gene, CDR1 is DFQATT and CDR2 is SNEGSKA (reference sequence). The CDR3 runs to 12 residues. The CDR3 loop is CSARPHRGWAFF. CDR3 bases: TGCAGTGCTAGGCCCCACAGGGGCTGGGCTTTCTTT.

To note about this clonotype: Relative to the germline gene, one junction end is altered; a read error may explain this. The chain is built from TRBV2 and TRBJ2-5; D is uncertain. Germline lookup yields CDR1 SNHLY and CDR2 FYNNEI. The CDR3 has 13 amino acids. The CDR3, as DNA: TGTGCCAGCAGGGGAATGGGGTCGTCGACCCGGTACTTC. Encoded protein: CASRGMGSSTRYF. The entire variable domain, with the rest obtained from reference TRBV2 and TRBJ2-5, is as follows: EPEVTQTPSHQVTQMGQEVILRCVPISNHLYFYWYRQILGQKVEFLVSFYNNEISEKSEIFDDQFSVERPDGSNFTLKIRSTKLEDSAMYFCASRGMGSSTRYFGPGTRLLVL.